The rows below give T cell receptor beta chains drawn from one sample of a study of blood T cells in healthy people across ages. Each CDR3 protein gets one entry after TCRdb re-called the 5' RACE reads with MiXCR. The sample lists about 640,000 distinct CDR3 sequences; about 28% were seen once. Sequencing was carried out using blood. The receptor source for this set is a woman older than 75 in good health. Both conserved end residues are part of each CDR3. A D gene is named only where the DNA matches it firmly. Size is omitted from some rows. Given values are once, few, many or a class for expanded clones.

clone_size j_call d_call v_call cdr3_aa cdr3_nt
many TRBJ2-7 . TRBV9 CASSPQAFGGFGSYEQYF TGTGCCAGCAGCCCTCAGGCATTTGGGGGGTTTGGGTCCTACGAGCAGTACTTC
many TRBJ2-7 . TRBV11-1 CASSFQDEQYF TGTGCCAGCAGCTTCCAGGACGAGCAGTACTTC
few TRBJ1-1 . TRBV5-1 CASSQTSLGTEAFF TGCGCCAGCAGCCAGACATCCTTGGGGACTGAAGCTTTCTTT
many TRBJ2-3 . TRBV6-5 CASSYRAFSSTDTQYF TGTGCCAGCAGTTACCGGGCCTTCTCCAGCACAGATACGCAGTATTTT
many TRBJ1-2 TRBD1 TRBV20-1 CSAPGTVNYGYTF TGCAGTGCTCCCGGGACAGTCAACTATGGCTACACCTTC
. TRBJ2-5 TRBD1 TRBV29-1 CSVDRDSQETQYF TGCAGCGTTGACCGGGACAGTCAAGAGACCCAGTACTTC
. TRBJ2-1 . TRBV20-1 CSAPLHPSSYNEQFF TGCAGTGCTCCCCTCCACCCCAGCTCCTACAATGAGCAGTTCTTC
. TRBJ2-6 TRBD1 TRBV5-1 CASKGAVSGANVLTF TGCGCCAGCAAGGGGGCAGTCTCTGGGGCCAACGTCCTGACTTTC
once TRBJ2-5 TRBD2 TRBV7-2 CASSLSGGQEQYF TGTGCCAGCAGCTTATCGGGGGGGCAGGAGCAGTACTTC
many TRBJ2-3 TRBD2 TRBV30 CAWSEGGGGITDTQYF TGTGCCTGGAGTGAAGGCGGCGGGGGTATAACAGATACGCAGTATTTT
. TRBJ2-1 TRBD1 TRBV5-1 CASSSTGGALQFF TGCGCCAGCAGCTCCACAGGGGGCGCGTTGCAGTTCTTC
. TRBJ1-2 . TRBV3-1 CASSQARDCYGCTF TGTGCCAGCAGCCAAGCCCGGGACTGCTATGGCTGCACCTTC
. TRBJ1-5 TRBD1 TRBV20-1 CSARTGGHRIRNQPQHF TGCAGTGCTAGGACAGGGGGACATCGCATACGCAATCAGCCCCAGCATTTT
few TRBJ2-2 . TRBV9 CASGPTGELFF TGTGCCAGCGGCCCTACCGGGGAGCTGTTTTTT
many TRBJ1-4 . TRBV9 CASSVATGPNEKLFF TGTGCCAGCAGCGTAGCTACAGGTCCGAATGAAAAACTGTTTTTT
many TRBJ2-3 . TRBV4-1 CASSRPAGRTDTQYF TGCGCCAGCAGCCGACCAGCAGGGCGCACAGATACGCAGTATTTT
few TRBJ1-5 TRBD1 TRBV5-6 CASSPRDRAHQPQHF TGTGCCAGCAGCCCCCGGGACAGGGCTCATCAGCCCCAGCATTTT
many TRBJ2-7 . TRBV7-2 CASSPVGGLGEQYF TGTGCCAGCAGCCCAGTTGGGGGGCTAGGGGAGCAGTACTTC
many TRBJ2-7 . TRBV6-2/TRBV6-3 CASSYTVYEQYF TGTGCCAGCAGTTACACGGTCTACGAGCAGTACTTC
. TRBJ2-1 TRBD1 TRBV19 CASSSRTGGEFF TGTGCCAGTAGTTCACGGACAGGTGGGGAGTTCTTC
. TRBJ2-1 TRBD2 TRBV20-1 CSADPLTSGMSSYNEQFF TGCAGTGCCGATCCTCTTACTAGCGGGATGAGCTCCTACAATGAGCAGTTCTTC
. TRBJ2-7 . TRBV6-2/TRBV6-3 CASSYSLAPPSYNEQYF TGTGCCAGCAGTTACAGCCTAGCGCCTCCTTCCTACAATGAGCAGTACTTC
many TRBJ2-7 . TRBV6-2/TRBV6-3 CASSRDVRGASISYEQYF TGTGCCAGCAGTAGAGACGTACGGGGGGCATCGATCTCCTACGAGCAGTACTTC
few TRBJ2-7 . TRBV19 CASSIGGGVNEQYF TGTGCCAGTAGTATAGGTGGAGGGGTCAACGAGCAGTACTTC
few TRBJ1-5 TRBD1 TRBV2 CASRGDRLRGQPQHF TGTGCCAGCAGAGGGGACAGACTCAGAGGTCAGCCCCAGCATTTT
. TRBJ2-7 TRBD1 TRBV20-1 CSAHPAGTGGSYEQYF TGCAGTGCGCACCCCGCCGGGACAGGGGGCTCCTACGAGCAGTACTTC
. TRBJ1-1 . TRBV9 CASSVATRAFGGEAFF TGTGCCAGCAGCGTAGCTACAAGGGCCTTCGGCGGTGAAGCTTTCTTT
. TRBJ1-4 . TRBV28 CACSLSTGPNEKLFF TGTGCCTGCAGTTTATCGACGGGACCTAATGAAAAACTGTTTTTT
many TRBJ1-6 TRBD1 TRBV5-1 CASSLVAAGGSPLHF TGCGCCAGCAGCTTGGTGGCGGCAGGGGGCTCACCCCTCCACTTT
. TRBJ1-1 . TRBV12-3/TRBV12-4 CASSLKGSTEAFF TGTGCCAGCAGTTTAAAAGGTTCCACTGAAGCTTTCTTT
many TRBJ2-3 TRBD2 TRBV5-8 CASSLGLAGGNLEYF TGTGCCAGCAGCTTGGGACTAGCGGGGGGCAACCTCGAGTATTTT
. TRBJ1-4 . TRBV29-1 CSVGQGRATNEKRFF TGCAGCGTTGGTCAGGGGAGAGCAACTAATGAAAAACGGTTTTTT
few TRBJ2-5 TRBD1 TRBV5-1 CASHRGSGEAQYF TGCGCCAGCCACAGGGGGTCAGGAGAGGCCCAGTACTTC
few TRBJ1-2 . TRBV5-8 CASSLGKSYTF TGTGCCAGCAGTCTTGGGAAGAGCTACACCTTC
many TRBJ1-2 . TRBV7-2 CASSPSPPWNGYTF TGTGCCAGCAGCCCTAGTCCCCCTTGGAATGGCTACACCTTC
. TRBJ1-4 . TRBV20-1 CSARDGPYNEKLFF TGCAGTGCTAGAGATGGACCTTATAATGAAAAACTGTTTTTT
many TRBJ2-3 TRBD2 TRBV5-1 CASSKQTSGSTDTQYF TGCGCCAGCAGCAAACAGACTAGCGGCAGCACAGATACGCAGTATTTT
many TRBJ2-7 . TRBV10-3 CAISEETDYEQYF TGTGCCATCAGTGAGGAGACAGACTACGAGCAGTACTTC
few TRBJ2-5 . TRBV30 CAWGLGETQYF TGTGCCTGGGGACTGGGGGAGACCCAGTACTTC
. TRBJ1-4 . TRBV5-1 CASSSTAQGRKGTNEKLFF TGCGCCAGCAGCTCAACCGCCCAGGGGCGAAAGGGGACTAATGAAAAACTGTTTTTT
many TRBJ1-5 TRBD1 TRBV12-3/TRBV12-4 CASSAGTGGWDSNQPQHF TGTGCCAGCAGTGCCGGGACAGGGGGTTGGGATAGCAATCAGCCCCAGCATTTT
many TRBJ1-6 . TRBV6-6 CASSSYNSPLHF TGTGCCAGCAGTTCCTATAATTCACCCCTCCACTTT
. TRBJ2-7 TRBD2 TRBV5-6 CASSVAGGNSYEQYF TGTGCCAGCAGCGTAGCGGGCGGTAACTCCTACGAGCAGTACTTC
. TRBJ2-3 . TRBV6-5 CASSYRGAVTDTQYF TGTGCCAGCAGTTACAGGGGGGCCGTCACAGATACGCAGTATTTT
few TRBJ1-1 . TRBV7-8 CASSLGILNTEAFF TGTGCCAGCAGTCTCGGGATTTTGAACACTGAAGCTTTCTTT
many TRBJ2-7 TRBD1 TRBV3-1 CASSQEGTGGIVSHEQYF TGTGCCAGCAGCCAGGAAGGGACAGGGGGTATAGTAAGCCACGAGCAGTACTTC
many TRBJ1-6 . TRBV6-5 CASTPQWSSYNSPLHF TGTGCCAGCACCCCACAGTGGAGCTCCTATAATTCACCCCTCCACTTT
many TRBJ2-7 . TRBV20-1 CSARYNSYEQYF TGCAGTGCTAGATACAATTCCTACGAGCAGTACTTC
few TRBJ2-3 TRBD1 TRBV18 CASSRRGPDTQYF TGTGCCAGCTCAAGAAGGGGGCCAGATACGCAGTATTTT
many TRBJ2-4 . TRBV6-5 CASSSAGKNIQYF TGTGCCAGCAGTTCAGCTGGGAAAAACATTCAGTACTTC
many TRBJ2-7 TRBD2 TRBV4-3 CASSQEWRTSGVRSYEQYF TGCGCCAGCAGCCAAGAGTGGAGAACTAGCGGGGTAAGATCCTACGAGCAGTACTTC
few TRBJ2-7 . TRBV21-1 CASSITDRDYEQYF TGTGCCAGCAGCATCACAGACAGGGACTACGAGCAGTACTTC
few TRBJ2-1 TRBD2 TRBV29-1 CSVELAGGPYF TGCAGCGTTGAACTAGCGGGGGGACCTTACTTC
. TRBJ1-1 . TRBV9 CASSVEGRSLGAEAFF TGTGCCAGCAGCGTAGAGGGTAGGAGTTTGGGGGCTGAAGCTTTCTTT
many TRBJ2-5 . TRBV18 CASSPARDLRQETQYF TGTGCCAGCTCACCGGCGAGGGACCTAAGACAAGAGACCCAGTACTTC
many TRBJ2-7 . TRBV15 CATSGGRPAYEQYF TGTGCCACCAGCGGAGGACGGCCTGCCTACGAGCAGTACTTC